These 7 T cell receptor beta chains came from one sample sequenced in a study of naive and memory T cell subsets. The beta constant-region primer was an equimolar mix of two oligonucleotides covering TRBC1 and TRBC2. From the UMI-ligation and nested PCR reads, TCRdb called clonotypes with MiXCR, one entry per CDR3 protein. Of about 5,400 distinct CDR3 sequences in the sample, 6% to 8.5% were seen once. The material sequenced was effector memory CD8+ T cells from blood. Sample subset: effector memory, CD45RA- CD27-. These receptor sequences come from a human donor in good health.

This clonotype was seen only a few times. V and J are TRBV4-2 and TRBJ2-1, with D possibly being TRBD1 or TRBD2 (5 bases each). CDR3 length: 16 amino acids. Trimming stripped 5 bases from V and 4 bases from J, with 18 bases between. CDR1 and CDR2 (germline): LGHNA, YNFKEQ. In DNA form, the CDR3 reads TGTGCCAGCAGCGCCCAGAGGGGACGAGGGTACAATGAGCAGTTCTTC. Amino acids: CASSAQRGRGYNEQFF.

This clonotype appeared many times. The genes are TRBV7-8 and TRBJ1-1; possible D gene TRBD1, 5 bases. Germline assignment: CDR1 SGHVS and CDR2 FQNEAQ. CDR3 size: 14 residues. V dropped 3 bases and J dropped 3 bases, with 11 bases sitting between them. The CDR3 DNA reads TGTGCCAGCAGCTTGGGGACGACCTACACTGAAGCTTTCTTT. Translating it yields CASSLGTTYTEAFF.

This clonotype was seen at least ten times. V is TRBV23-1 and J is TRBJ2-7, with D unclear. TRBV23-1 is an open reading frame whose function is uncertain. This CDR3 comprises 10 residues. The V gene lost 10 bases and the J gene lost 7 bases, with 11 bases spanning the gap. CDR3 DNA: TGCGCCACCCCCTTCTGGGAGCAGTACTTC. It encodes CATPFWEQYF.

This clonotype has ten or more counts. The chain is built from TRBV5-6 and TRBJ1-1, with D perhaps matching TRBD1 (6 bases). This CDR3 has 16 residues. Trimming left V 4 bases short and J 3 bases short, with 19 bases between. Germline CDR1 is SGHDT and CDR2 is YYEEEE. Here the CDR3 reads CASSPWGGGGHTEAFF. CDR3 sequence (DNA): TGTGCCAGCAGCCCTTGGGGCGGGGGGGGCCACACTGAAGCTTTCTTT.

This clonotype was seen at least ten times. The V call is TRBV6-4, the J call TRBJ2-3; 14 bases fit TRBD2. The CDR3 is made up of 15 amino acids. With V trimmed by 3 bases and J by 5 bases, 1 base remained unmatched. The germline V gene encodes CDR1 MRHNA and CDR2 SNTAGT. The CDR3 coding sequence is TGTGCCAGCAGTGATGGGACTAGCGGGAGAGATACGCAGTATTTT. Translated: CASSDGTSGRDTQYF.

In this sample, this clonotype is medium-sized. The chain joins TRBV4-3 to TRBJ2-3; D is ambiguous. This CDR3 has 14 residues. V lost 0 bases to trimming and J lost 0 bases, with 4 bases between them. Germline V lookup: CDR1 LGHNA, CDR2 YSLEER. CDR3 sequence: CASSQDRSTDTQYF. As DNA, the CDR3 is TGCGCCAGCAGCCAAGATCGTAGCACAGATACGCAGTATTTT.

The chain recombines TRBV6-1 with TRBJ2-6; either TRBD1 or TRBD2 may supply D (6 bases each). V shed 2 bases and J shed 1 base, with 9 bases lying between them. This CDR3 region has 16 residues. CDR1 and CDR2 from the germline V gene are MNHNS and SASEGT. The CDR3 loop reads CASSEKGGSGANVLTF. The CDR3 DNA reads TGTGCCAGCAGTGAAAAAGGGGGGTCTGGGGCCAACGTCCTGACTTTC.